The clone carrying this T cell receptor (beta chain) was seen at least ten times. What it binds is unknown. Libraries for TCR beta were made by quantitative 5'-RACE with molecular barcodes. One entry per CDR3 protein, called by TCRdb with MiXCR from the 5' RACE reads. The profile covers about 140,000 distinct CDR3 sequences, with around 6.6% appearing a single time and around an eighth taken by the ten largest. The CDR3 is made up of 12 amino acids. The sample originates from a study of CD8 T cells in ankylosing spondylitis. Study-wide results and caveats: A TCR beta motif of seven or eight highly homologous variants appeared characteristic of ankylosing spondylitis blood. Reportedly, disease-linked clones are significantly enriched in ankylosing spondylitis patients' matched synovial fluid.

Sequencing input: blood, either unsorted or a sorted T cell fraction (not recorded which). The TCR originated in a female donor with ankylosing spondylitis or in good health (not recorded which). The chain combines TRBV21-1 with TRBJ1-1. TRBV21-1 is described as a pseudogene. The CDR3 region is CASSKEGGEAFF. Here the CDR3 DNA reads TGTGCCAGCAGCAAAGAAGGAGGGGAAGCTTTCTTT.